Below, one T cell receptor beta chain is given with its context. Profiling relied on immunoSEQ multiplex PCR, and the TCRdb table lists in-frame clones only, not all of them. The table has 110,000 or so clones, 75% to 90% seen once. Seattle's cohort entered during active infection and was followed longitudinally. This sample is drawn from a study of blood T cell repertoires in COVID-19. At the level of the study: PBMCs, B-cell-depleted T cells, or T cells provided the cDNA or gDNA that made up the material.

The sequenced sample consisted of peripheral blood. The sequence came from a woman aged 55-70 years with COVID-19, enrolled during active disease.

CDR3 loop: CASSYGALTEYF. CDR3 DNA: TGTGCCAGCAGTTACGGGGCGTTGACAGAGTACTTC. The chain links TRBV6-2 or TRBV6-3 to TRBJ2-7; a weak D match, TRBD1 (5 bases). The CDR3 extends over 12 amino acids. CDR1 and CDR2 from the germline V gene are MNHEY and SVGEGT. Deletions cut 2 bases from V and 11 bases from J, with 13 bases between.